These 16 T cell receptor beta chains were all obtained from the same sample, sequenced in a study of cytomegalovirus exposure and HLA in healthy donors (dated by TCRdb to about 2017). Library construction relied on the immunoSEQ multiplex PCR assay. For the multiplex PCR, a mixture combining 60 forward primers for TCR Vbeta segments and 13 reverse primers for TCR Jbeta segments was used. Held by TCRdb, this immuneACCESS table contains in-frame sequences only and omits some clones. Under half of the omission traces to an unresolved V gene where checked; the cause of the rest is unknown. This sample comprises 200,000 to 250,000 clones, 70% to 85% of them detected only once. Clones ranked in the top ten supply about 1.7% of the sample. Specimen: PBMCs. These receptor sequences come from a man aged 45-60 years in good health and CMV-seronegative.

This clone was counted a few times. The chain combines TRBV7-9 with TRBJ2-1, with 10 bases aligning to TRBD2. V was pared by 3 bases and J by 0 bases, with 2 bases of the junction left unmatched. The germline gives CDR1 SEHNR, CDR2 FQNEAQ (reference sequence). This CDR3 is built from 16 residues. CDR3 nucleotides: TGTGCCAGCAGCTTTAAGCGGGAGGGCTCCTACAATGAGCAGTTCTTC. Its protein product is CASSFKREGSYNEQFF.

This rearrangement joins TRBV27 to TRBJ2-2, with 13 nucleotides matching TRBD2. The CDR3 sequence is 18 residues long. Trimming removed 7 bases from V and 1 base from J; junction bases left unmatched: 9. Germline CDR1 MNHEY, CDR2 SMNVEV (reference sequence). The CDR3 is CASTLTSGRALNTGELFF. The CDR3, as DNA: TGTGCCAGCACCCTAACTAGCGGGAGGGCTTTGAACACCGGGGAGCTGTTTTTT.

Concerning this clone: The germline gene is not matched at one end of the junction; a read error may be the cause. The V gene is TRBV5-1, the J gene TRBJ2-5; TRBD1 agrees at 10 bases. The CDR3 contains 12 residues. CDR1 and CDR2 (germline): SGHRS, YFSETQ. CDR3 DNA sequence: TGCGCCAGCGACAGGGGGCAAGGGACCCAGTACTTC. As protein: CASDRGQGTQYF.

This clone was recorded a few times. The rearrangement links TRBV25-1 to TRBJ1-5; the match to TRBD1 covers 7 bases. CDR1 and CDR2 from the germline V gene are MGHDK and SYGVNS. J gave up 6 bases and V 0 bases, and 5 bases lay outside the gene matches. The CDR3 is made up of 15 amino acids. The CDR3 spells CASSEYRGDSQPQHF. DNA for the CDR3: TGTGCCAGCAGTGAATACAGGGGGGACAGTCAGCCCCAGCATTTT.

This CDR3 is CASSAGTGRGNTEAFF. CDR3 DNA: TGCGCCAGCAGTGCCGGGACAGGGAGAGGGAACACTGAAGCTTTCTTT. This chain joins TRBV10-1 and TRBJ1-1; TRBD1 agrees at 9 bases. V was pared by 4 bases and J by 1 base, with 7 bases of the junction left unmatched. This CDR3 is 16 amino acids long. The germline gives CDR1 WNHNN, CDR2 SYGVQD (reference sequence).

CDR3 amino acids: CASSYPRAGSTDTQYF. DNA of the CDR3: TGTGCCAGCAGTTACCCGAGGGCGGGTAGCACAGATACGCAGTATTTT. This chain links TRBV6-6 with TRBJ2-3, with D perhaps TRBD2 (5 bases). In germline, CDR1 is MNHNY, CDR2 SVGAGI (reference sequence). V was trimmed by 2 bases and J by 0 bases, leaving 12 bases between them. The CDR3 has 16 amino acids.

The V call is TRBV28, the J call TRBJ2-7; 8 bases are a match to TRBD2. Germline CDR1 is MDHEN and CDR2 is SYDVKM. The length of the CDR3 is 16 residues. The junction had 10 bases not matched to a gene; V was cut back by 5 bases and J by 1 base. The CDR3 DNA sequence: TGTGCCAGCAGTAGGGGACTAGTCTTCGGATCCTACGAGCAGTACTTC. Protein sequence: CASSRGLVFGSYEQYF.

CDR3 sequence reads: CASSSASASSTDTQYF. The CDR3 DNA reads as TGCGCCAGCAGCTCCGCTAGCGCTTCTAGCACAGATACGCAGTATTTT. The chain is built from TRBV5-1 and TRBJ2-3; a possible D gene is TRBD2 (6 bases). Deletions cut 3 bases from V and 0 bases from J, with 14 bases between. Germline V lookup: CDR1 SGHRS, CDR2 YFSETQ. This CDR3 region has 16 residues.

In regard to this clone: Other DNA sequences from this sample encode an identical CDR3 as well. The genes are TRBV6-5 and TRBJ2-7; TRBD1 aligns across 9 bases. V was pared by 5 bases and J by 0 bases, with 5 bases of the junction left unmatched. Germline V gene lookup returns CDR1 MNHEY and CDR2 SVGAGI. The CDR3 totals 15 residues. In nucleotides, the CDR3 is TGTGCCAGCAGTCCGGACAGGGGATCCTCCTACGAGCAGTACTTC. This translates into CASSPDRGSSYEQYF.

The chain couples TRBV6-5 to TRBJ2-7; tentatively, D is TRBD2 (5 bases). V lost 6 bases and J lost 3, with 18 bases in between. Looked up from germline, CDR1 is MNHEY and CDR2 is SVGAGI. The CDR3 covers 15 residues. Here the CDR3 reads CASRNLRAKNYEQYF. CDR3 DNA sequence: TGTGCCAGCAGGAACTTGAGGGCCAAAAACTACGAGCAGTACTTC.

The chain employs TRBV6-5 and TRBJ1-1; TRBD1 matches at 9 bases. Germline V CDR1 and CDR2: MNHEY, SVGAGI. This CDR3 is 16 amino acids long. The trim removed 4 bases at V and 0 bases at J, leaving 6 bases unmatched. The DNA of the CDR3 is TGTGCCAGCAGTTCCAACAGGGGGCGATTGAACACTGAAGCTTTCTTT. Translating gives CASSSNRGRLNTEAFF.

CDR3 in DNA: TGCGCCAGCAGCGGATGGACTGGCCAAGAGACCCAGTACTTC. Residues: CASSGWTGQETQYF. This sequence joins TRBV5-1 and TRBJ2-5; the D gene is possibly TRBD2 (5 bases). Trimming pared 4 bases from V and 1 base from J, leaving 11 bases between. Germline-derived CDR1 and CDR2 are SGHRS and YFSETQ. This CDR3 has 14 residues.

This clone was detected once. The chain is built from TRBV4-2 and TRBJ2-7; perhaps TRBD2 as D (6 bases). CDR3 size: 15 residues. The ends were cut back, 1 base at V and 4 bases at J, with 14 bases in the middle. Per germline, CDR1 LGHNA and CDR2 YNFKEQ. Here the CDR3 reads CASSQGRGLSYEQYF. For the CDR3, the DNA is TGTGCCAGCAGCCAAGGGCGGGGCCTTTCTTACGAGCAGTACTTC.

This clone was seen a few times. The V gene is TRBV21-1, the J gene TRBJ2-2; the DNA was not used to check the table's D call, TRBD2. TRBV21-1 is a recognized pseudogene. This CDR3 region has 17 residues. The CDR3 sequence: CASSNPGRVTNTGELFF. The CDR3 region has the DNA TGTGCCAGCAGCAACCCTGGCCGGGTCACGAACACCGGGGAGCTGTTTTTT.

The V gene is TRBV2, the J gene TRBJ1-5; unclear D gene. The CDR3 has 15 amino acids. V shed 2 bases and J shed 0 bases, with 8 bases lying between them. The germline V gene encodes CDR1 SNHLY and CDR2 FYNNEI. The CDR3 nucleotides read TGTGCCAGCAGTGAACTAGGATATAGCAATCAGCCCCAGCATTTT. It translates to CASSELGYSNQPQHF.

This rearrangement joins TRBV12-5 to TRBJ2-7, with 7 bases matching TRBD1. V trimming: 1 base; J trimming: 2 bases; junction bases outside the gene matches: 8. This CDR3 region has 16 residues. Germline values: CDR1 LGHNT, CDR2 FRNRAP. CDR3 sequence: CASGLALAGQAYEQYF. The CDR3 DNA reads TGTGCTAGTGGTTTGGCCCTAGCCGGACAGGCCTACGAGCAGTACTTC.